This record looks at one T cell receptor (beta chain) sequence and its context. The antigen is unknown. The CDR3 spans 13 residues. Germline loops: CDR1 ENHRY, CDR2 SYGVKD. V lost 6 bases, J lost 2 bases, and 10 bases lay in between. Genomic DNA, the template, was used for profiling of the TCR beta VDJ and CDR3. Using its own MiXCR run on the reads, TCRdb lists one record per CDR3 protein. The sample has 250,000 to 350,000 distinct CDR3 sequences, 56% seen once. The record originates from a study of CD8+CD57+ T cells in acquired aplastic anemia. Study summary: Sorted CD4+ and CD8+ cells gave a mean 3.2 ug DNA, range 0.2 to 27.4 ug. General study findings and limits: The CD8+ Simpson's diversity of patients and controls was not significantly different. Common to patients and controls were approximately 30 CD8+ CDR3 sequences.

Input material: sorted CD4+, CD8+, or CD8+CD57+ T cells (not recorded which) from PBMCs. This receptor was taken from a human donor with severe aplastic anemia or a healthy control (not recorded which). The genes are TRBV10-3 and TRBJ2-5; D is unresolved. The CDR3 loop reads CAIRPDLQETQYF. CDR3 coding DNA: TGTGCCATCAGGCCGGACCTACAAGAGACCCAGTACTTC.